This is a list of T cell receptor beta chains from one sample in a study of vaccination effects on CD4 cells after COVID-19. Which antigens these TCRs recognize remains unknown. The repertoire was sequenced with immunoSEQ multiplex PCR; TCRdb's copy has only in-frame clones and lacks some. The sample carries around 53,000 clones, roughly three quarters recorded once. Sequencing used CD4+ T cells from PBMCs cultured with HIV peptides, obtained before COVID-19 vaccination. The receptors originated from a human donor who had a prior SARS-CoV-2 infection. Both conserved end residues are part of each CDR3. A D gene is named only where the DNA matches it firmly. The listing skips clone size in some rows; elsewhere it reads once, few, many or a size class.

CDR3: CATSDTASRPDRASEAFF
DNA: TGTGCCACCAGTGATACTGCCTCCCGCCCGGACAGGGCCTCTGAAGCTTTCTTT
V: TRBV24-1
size: once
length: 18
D: TRBD1
J: TRBJ1-1

CDR3: CASSYPLAWGVQETQYF
DNA: TGTGCCAGCAGTTACCCCCTTGCATGGGGGGTTCAAGAGACCCAGTACTTC
V: TRBV6-2/TRBV6-3
size: NA
length: 17
D: NA
J: TRBJ2-5

CDR3: CASSPGQGAGNEKLFF
DNA: TGCGCCAGCAGCCCGGGACAGGGGGCAGGTAATGAAAAACTGTTTTTT
V: TRBV4-1
size: NA
length: 16
D: TRBD1
J: TRBJ1-4

CDR3: CASSFIGTYEQYF
DNA: TGCGCCAGCAGCTTTATCGGAACCTACGAGCAGTACTTC
V: TRBV5-1
size: NA
length: 13
D: NA
J: TRBJ2-7

CDR3: CAIRGQYTDTQYF
DNA: TGTGCCATCAGAGGACAGTACACAGATACGCAGTATTTT
V: TRBV10-3
size: NA
length: 13
D: NA
J: TRBJ2-3

CDR3: CASSTPGPFYEQYF
DNA: TGTGCCAGCAGCACCCCCGGGCCGTTCTACGAGCAGTACTTC
V: TRBV7-9
size: NA
length: 14
D: NA
J: TRBJ2-7

CDR3: CASSQVGGLVRETQYF
DNA: TGTGCCAGCAGCCAAGTTGGTGGATTGGTACGAGAGACCCAGTACTTC
V: TRBV3-1/TRBV3-2
size: once
length: 16
D: NA
J: TRBJ2-5

CDR3: CASSQERRWNTGELFF
DNA: TGTGCCAGCAGCCAAGAACGTCGGTGGAACACCGGGGAGCTGTTTTTT
V: TRBV3-1/TRBV3-2
size: NA
length: 16
D: NA
J: TRBJ2-2

CDR3: CASGRRDKHYEQYF
DNA: TGTGCCAGCGGGCGTCGGGACAAACACTACGAGCAGTACTTC
V: TRBV7-9
size: NA
length: 14
D: NA
J: TRBJ2-7

CDR3: CASSEEFTVSNQPQHF
DNA: TGTGCCAGCAGTGAAGAGTTCACGGTCAGCAATCAGCCCCAGCATTTT
V: TRBV6-1
size: NA
length: 16
D: NA
J: TRBJ1-5

CDR3: CASSQGSHSGNTIYF
DNA: TGTGCCAGCAGCCAAGGCAGTCACTCTGGAAACACCATATATTTT
V: TRBV3-1/TRBV3-2
size: few
length: 15
D: NA
J: TRBJ1-3

CDR3: CASSLGLAGGHNEQFF
DNA: TGCGCCAGCAGCTTGGGTCTAGCGGGGGGCCACAATGAGCAGTTCTTC
V: TRBV5-1
size: once
length: 16
D: TRBD2
J: TRBJ2-1

CDR3: CAWGRLTPNADTQYF
DNA: TGTGCCTGGGGGAGACTGACGCCGAACGCAGATACGCAGTATTTT
V: TRBV30
size: NA
length: 15
D: NA
J: TRBJ2-3

CDR3: CASRPAGSSPLHF
DNA: TGTGCCAGCAGACCAGCAGGGAGTTCACCCCTCCACTTT
V: TRBV12-3/TRBV12-4
size: NA
length: 13
D: NA
J: TRBJ1-6

CDR3: CSASSGRYTF
DNA: TGCAGTGCTAGCTCTGGGAGGTACACCTTC
V: TRBV20-1
size: medium-sized
length: 10
D: NA
J: TRBJ1-2

CDR3: CASSAGQGDQPQHF
DNA: TGTGCCAGCAGCGCGGGACAGGGAGATCAGCCCCAGCATTTT
V: TRBV9
size: once
length: 14
D: TRBD1
J: TRBJ1-5

CDR3: CARERDAYNEQFF
DNA: TGTGCCAGGGAAAGGGACGCGTACAATGAGCAGTTCTTC
V: TRBV7-2
size: NA
length: 13
D: NA
J: TRBJ2-1

CDR3: CASSAGTVTGELFF
DNA: TGTGCCAGCAGTGCTGGGACAGTAACCGGGGAGCTGTTTTTT
V: TRBV2
size: few
length: 14
D: TRBD1
J: TRBJ2-2

CDR3: CAIRLSTGANYGYTF
DNA: TGTGCCATCCGTTTATCGACAGGCGCTAACTATGGCTACACCTTC
V: TRBV10-3
size: NA
length: 15
D: NA
J: TRBJ1-2

CDR3: CASSLMGGANTEAFF
DNA: TGTGCCAGCAGCTTAATGGGGGGCGCGAACACTGAAGCTTTCTTT
V: TRBV7-9
size: NA
length: 15
D: NA
J: TRBJ1-1

CDR3: CATSDLVTSGRGNEQFF
DNA: TGTGCCACCAGTGATTTGGTGACTAGCGGGAGGGGAAATGAGCAGTTCTTC
V: TRBV24-1
size: NA
length: 17
D: TRBD2
J: TRBJ2-1

CDR3: CASSLDWTAILSYEQYF
DNA: TGTGCCAGCAGCTTGGATTGGACGGCGATTTTATCCTACGAGCAGTACTTC
V: TRBV11-3
size: NA
length: 17
D: NA
J: TRBJ2-7

CDR3: CASSSRGGSSPGELFF
DNA: TGTGCCAGCAGCTCCCGCGGCGGGAGTTCCCCCGGGGAGCTGTTTTTT
V: TRBV5-4
size: NA
length: 16
D: TRBD2
J: TRBJ2-2

CDR3: CASSRGQGIPEAFF
DNA: TGTGCCAGCAGCAGGGGACAGGGCATACCTGAAGCTTTCTTT
V: TRBV5-4
size: NA
length: 14
D: TRBD1
J: TRBJ1-1

CDR3: CASSEGSNTQYF
DNA: TGTGCCAGCAGCGAAGGTTCAAATACGCAGTATTTT
V: TRBV2
size: NA
length: 12
D: NA
J: TRBJ2-3

CDR3: CSVSRRGLGYTF
DNA: TGCAGCGTCTCAAGGAGGGGGCTTGGCTACACCTTC
V: TRBV29-1
size: NA
length: 12
D: TRBD1
J: TRBJ1-2

CDR3: CASSRQALNTEAFF
DNA: TGTGCCAGCAGCAGACAGGCGCTGAACACTGAAGCTTTCTTT
V: TRBV9
size: NA
length: 14
D: NA
J: TRBJ1-1

CDR3: CASSLDSPVVESSYEQYF
DNA: TGTGCCAGCAGCTTGGATTCCCCCGTGGTGGAGTCATCCTACGAGCAGTACTTC
V: TRBV7-8
size: NA
length: 18
D: NA
J: TRBJ2-7

CDR3: CASSQGAQTYEQYF
DNA: TGTGCCAGCTCACAGGGGGCGCAGACCTACGAGCAGTACTTC
V: TRBV18
size: few
length: 14
D: TRBD1
J: TRBJ2-7

CDR3: CASSPPSQPDTQYF
DNA: TGTGCCAGCTCACCACCCAGTCAACCAGATACGCAGTATTTT
V: TRBV18
size: NA
length: 14
D: NA
J: TRBJ2-3

CDR3: CASSRAPRQKAGLADSTDTQYF
DNA: TGCGCCAGCAGCCGAGCTCCCCGTCAAAAGGCAGGACTAGCGGATTCCACAGATACGCAGTATTTT
V: TRBV4-1
size: NA
length: 22
D: TRBD2
J: TRBJ2-3

CDR3: CASSEGHREYEQYF
DNA: TGTGCCAGCAGTGAAGGTCACAGGGAATACGAGCAGTACTTC
V: TRBV6-1
size: NA
length: 14
D: NA
J: TRBJ2-7

CDR3: CASSDWGAGTDTQYF
DNA: TGTGCCAGCAGTGATTGGGGGGCTGGCACAGATACGCAGTATTTT
V: TRBV6-1
size: NA
length: 15
D: NA
J: TRBJ2-3

CDR3: CASSPQDWHEQFF
DNA: TGTGCCAGCAGCCCCCAAGACTGGCATGAGCAGTTCTTC
V: TRBV7-2
size: NA
length: 13
D: NA
J: TRBJ2-1

CDR3: CASEPGQNPEMGTEAFF
DNA: TGTGCCTCCGAACCGGGACAGAACCCGGAGATGGGCACTGAAGCTTTCTTT
V: TRBV6-9
size: NA
length: 17
D: TRBD1
J: TRBJ1-1

CDR3: CAISGLAGAKQFF
DNA: TGTGCCATCTCGGGACTAGCGGGAGCTAAGCAGTTCTTC
V: TRBV10-3
size: NA
length: 13
D: TRBD2
J: TRBJ2-1

CDR3: CASSLQRGGGETQYF
DNA: TGTGCCAGCAGCTTACAGCGGGGGGGAGGAGAGACCCAGTACTTC
V: TRBV7-2
size: once
length: 15
D: TRBD2
J: TRBJ2-5

CDR3: CASQGLGTEAFF
DNA: TGTGCCAGCCAGGGTTTGGGCACTGAAGCTTTCTTT
V: TRBV10-3
size: NA
length: 12
D: NA
J: TRBJ1-1

CDR3: CASSVSGRVLYNEQFF
DNA: TGTGCCAGCAGCGTTAGCGGGAGAGTCCTCTACAATGAGCAGTTCTTC
V: TRBV11-3
size: NA
length: 16
D: TRBD2
J: TRBJ2-1

CDR3: CASSLTSGQAYEQFF
DNA: TGTGCCAGTAGTCTAACATCAGGACAGGCCTATGAGCAGTTCTTC
V: TRBV19
size: NA
length: 15
D: TRBD1
J: TRBJ2-1

CDR3: CASSLRGRGNQPQHF
DNA: TGTGCCAGCAGCCTGAGGGGGCGCGGCAATCAGCCCCAGCATTTT
V: TRBV5-8
size: NA
length: 15
D: TRBD1
J: TRBJ1-5

CDR3: CASSLPSLAGVISYNEQFF
DNA: TGTGCCAGCAGCTTACCGTCCCTAGCGGGAGTCATCTCCTACAATGAGCAGTTCTTC
V: TRBV7-9
size: NA
length: 19
D: TRBD2
J: TRBJ2-1

CDR3: CASSLDHNTEAFF
DNA: TGTGCCAGCAGCTTAGACCATAACACTGAAGCTTTCTTT
V: TRBV9
size: NA
length: 13
D: NA
J: TRBJ1-1

CDR3: CAISGGDTQYF
DNA: TGTGCCATCAGTGGGGGGGATACGCAGTATTTT
V: TRBV10-3
size: once
length: 11
D: NA
J: TRBJ2-3

CDR3: CASSPTSGGYNEQFF
DNA: TGCGCCAGCAGCCCAACTAGCGGGGGGTACAATGAGCAGTTCTTC
V: TRBV5-1
size: NA
length: 15
D: TRBD2
J: TRBJ2-1

CDR3: CASSVGGRGYGYNEQFF
DNA: TGTGCCAGCAGCGTAGGAGGACGGGGTTATGGCTACAATGAGCAGTTCTTC
V: TRBV9
size: once
length: 17
D: NA
J: TRBJ2-1

CDR3: CASSQGLALQETQYF
DNA: TGTGCCAGCAGCCAGGGACTAGCGCTTCAAGAGACCCAGTACTTC
V: TRBV7-9
size: NA
length: 15
D: TRBD2
J: TRBJ2-5

CDR3: CASLKGLRGYTF
DNA: TGTGCCAGCTTGAAAGGATTAAGGGGCTACACCTTC
V: TRBV12-3/TRBV12-4
size: once
length: 12
D: NA
J: TRBJ1-2

CDR3: CASSAGGSGNTIYF
DNA: TGCGCCAGCAGCGCAGGGGGCAGTGGAAACACCATATATTTT
V: TRBV5-1
size: NA
length: 14
D: TRBD1
J: TRBJ1-3

CDR3: CASSYGPPFYEQYF
DNA: TGTGCCAGCAGTTACGGGCCTCCCTTCTACGAGCAGTACTTC
V: TRBV6-5
size: NA
length: 14
D: NA
J: TRBJ2-7

CDR3: CSVATVPMNEQYF
DNA: TGCAGCGTTGCGACGGTTCCGATGAACGAGCAGTACTTC
V: TRBV29-1
size: NA
length: 13
D: NA
J: TRBJ2-7

CDR3: CATSRGTDAYGYTF
DNA: TGTGCCACCAGCAGAGGAACGGACGCTTATGGCTACACCTTC
V: TRBV15
size: NA
length: 14
D: NA
J: TRBJ1-2

CDR3: CASSLVAGTPDTQYF
DNA: TGTGCCAGCAGCTTGGTAGCCGGGACCCCAGATACGCAGTATTTT
V: TRBV5-4
size: NA
length: 15
D: NA
J: TRBJ2-3

CDR3: CASSLPGLGSPLHF
DNA: TGTGCCAGCAGCCTACCGGGCCTGGGGTCACCCCTCCACTTT
V: TRBV11-1
size: few
length: 14
D: NA
J: TRBJ1-6

CDR3: CASEMSSYNEQFF
DNA: TGTGCCAGCGAGATGAGCTCCTACAATGAGCAGTTCTTC
V: TRBV11-3
size: NA
length: 13
D: NA
J: TRBJ2-1

CDR3: CASSYGGLTAGTDTQYF
DNA: TGCGCCAGCAGTTACGGGGGACTAACGGCCGGCACAGATACGCAGTATTTT
V: TRBV5-1
size: NA
length: 17
D: TRBD2
J: TRBJ2-3

CDR3: CASSLTGAPLEQYF
DNA: TGTGCCAGCAGCTTAACAGGGGCCCCCTTAGAGCAGTACTTC
V: TRBV7-2
size: NA
length: 14
D: TRBD1
J: TRBJ2-7